Listed below are T cell receptor beta chains from one sample, sequenced in a study of Ad26.COV2.S vaccination and SARS-CoV-2 variants. Clones were read by immunoSEQ multiplex PCR, and TCRdb kept only the in-frame ones, dropping some. The sample has 300,000 to 350,000 clones, more than 85% seen once. This specimen consisted of peripheral blood, obtained in a trial of Ad26.COV2.S vaccine versus placebo. These receptors originate from a person between 18 and 59 years old who received the Ad26.COV2.S COVID-19 vaccine or a placebo. The CDR3 runs from the conserved cysteine through the conserved F or W. The D gene is left open where the match is weak. Clone size is shown for a subset of rows, as once, few, many or a class of expanded clone.

cdr3_aa: CASSPLQGSSGANVLTF
cdr3_nt: TGTGCCAGCTCACCACTACAGGGAAGCTCTGGGGCCAACGTCCTGACTTTC
j_call: TRBJ2-6
clone_size: .
v_call: TRBV18
d_call: .

cdr3_aa: CASSLRQGAYEQYF
cdr3_nt: TGTGCCAGCAGTTTGAGACAGGGAGCCTACGAGCAGTACTTC
j_call: TRBJ2-7
clone_size: .
v_call: TRBV27
d_call: TRBD1

cdr3_aa: CASGTVNSPLHF
cdr3_nt: TGTGCCAGCGGGACAGTCAATTCACCCCTCCACTTT
j_call: TRBJ1-6
clone_size: .
v_call: TRBV2
d_call: TRBD1

cdr3_aa: CSVEDPTATNEKLFF
cdr3_nt: TGCAGCGTTGAAGATCCGACAGCAACTAATGAAAAACTGTTTTTT
j_call: TRBJ1-4
clone_size: .
v_call: TRBV29-1
d_call: .

cdr3_aa: CASSLQGDTQYF
cdr3_nt: TGTGCCAGCAGCCTACAGGGTGATACGCAGTATTTT
j_call: TRBJ2-3
clone_size: .
v_call: TRBV5-6
d_call: .

cdr3_aa: CAWSVKTTAFDGYTF
cdr3_nt: TGTGCCTGGAGTGTAAAAACGACTGCATTCGATGGCTACACCTTC
j_call: TRBJ1-2
clone_size: .
v_call: TRBV30
d_call: .

cdr3_aa: CASSKKAQRANYGYTF
cdr3_nt: TGTGCCAGCAGCAAAAAAGCACAGAGAGCTAACTATGGCTACACCTTC
j_call: TRBJ1-2
clone_size: .
v_call: TRBV21-1
d_call: .

cdr3_aa: CASSPPGQVKDYGYTF
cdr3_nt: TGTGCCAGTAGCCCCCCGGGACAGGTAAAGGACTATGGCTACACCTTC
j_call: TRBJ1-2
clone_size: few
v_call: TRBV19
d_call: TRBD1

cdr3_aa: CASSQDSISYNEQFF
cdr3_nt: TGTGCCAGCAGCCAAGATAGCATCTCCTACAATGAGCAGTTCTTC
j_call: TRBJ2-1
clone_size: .
v_call: TRBV3-1/TRBV3-2
d_call: .

cdr3_aa: CASSPPPERDTEAFF
cdr3_nt: TGTGCCAGCTCACCACCGCCGGAGAGGGACACTGAAGCTTTCTTT
j_call: TRBJ1-1
clone_size: once
v_call: TRBV18
d_call: .

cdr3_aa: CASSLGANTEAFF
cdr3_nt: TGCGCCAGCAGCTTGGGTGCGAACACTGAAGCTTTCTTT
j_call: TRBJ1-1
clone_size: .
v_call: TRBV5-1
d_call: .

cdr3_aa: CASRFSAAEAFF
cdr3_nt: TGTGCCAGCAGGTTTAGTGCGGCTGAAGCTTTCTTT
j_call: TRBJ1-1
clone_size: .
v_call: TRBV6-5
d_call: .

cdr3_aa: CASSVAVTSEAFF
cdr3_nt: TGTGCCAGCAGCGTAGCTGTGACATCTGAAGCTTTCTTT
j_call: TRBJ1-1
clone_size: .
v_call: TRBV9
d_call: .

cdr3_aa: CASSPYRGGDEQYF
cdr3_nt: TGTGCCAGTAGTCCATACAGGGGTGGAGACGAGCAGTACTTC
j_call: TRBJ2-7
clone_size: .
v_call: TRBV19
d_call: TRBD1

cdr3_aa: CASSYGREAFQPQHF
cdr3_nt: TGTGCCAGCAGTTACGGCAGGGAGGCTTTTCAGCCCCAGCATTTT
j_call: TRBJ1-5
clone_size: .
v_call: TRBV6-5
d_call: .

cdr3_aa: CASSSDNEQFF
cdr3_nt: TGTGCCAGCAGCTCCGACAATGAGCAGTTCTTC
j_call: TRBJ2-1
clone_size: once
v_call: TRBV7-2
d_call: .